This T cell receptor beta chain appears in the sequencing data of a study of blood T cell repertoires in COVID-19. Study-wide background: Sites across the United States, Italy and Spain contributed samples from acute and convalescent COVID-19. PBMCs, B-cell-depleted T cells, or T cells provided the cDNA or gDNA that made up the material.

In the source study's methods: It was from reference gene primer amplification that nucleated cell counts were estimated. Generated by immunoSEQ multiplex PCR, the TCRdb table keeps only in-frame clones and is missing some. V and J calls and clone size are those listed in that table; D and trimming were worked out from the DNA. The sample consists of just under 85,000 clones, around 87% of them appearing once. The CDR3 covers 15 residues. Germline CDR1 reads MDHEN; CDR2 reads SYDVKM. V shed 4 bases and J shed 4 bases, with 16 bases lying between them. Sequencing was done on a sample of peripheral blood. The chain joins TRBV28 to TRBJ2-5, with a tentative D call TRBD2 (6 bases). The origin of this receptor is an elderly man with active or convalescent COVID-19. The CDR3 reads CASSYLSGRGETQYF. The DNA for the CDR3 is TGTGCCAGCAGTTACCTAAGCGGGCGGGGAGAGACCCAGTACTTC.